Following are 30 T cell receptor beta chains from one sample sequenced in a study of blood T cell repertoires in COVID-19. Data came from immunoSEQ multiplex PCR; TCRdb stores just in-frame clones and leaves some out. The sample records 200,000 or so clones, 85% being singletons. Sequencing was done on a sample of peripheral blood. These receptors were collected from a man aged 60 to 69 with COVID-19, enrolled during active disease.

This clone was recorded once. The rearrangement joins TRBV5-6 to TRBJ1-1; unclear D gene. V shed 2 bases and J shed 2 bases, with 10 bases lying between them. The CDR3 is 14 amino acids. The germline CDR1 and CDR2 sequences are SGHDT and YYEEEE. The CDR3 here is CASSFISINTEAFF. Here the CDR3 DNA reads TGTGCCAGCAGCTTTATCTCTATTAACACTGAAGCTTTCTTT.

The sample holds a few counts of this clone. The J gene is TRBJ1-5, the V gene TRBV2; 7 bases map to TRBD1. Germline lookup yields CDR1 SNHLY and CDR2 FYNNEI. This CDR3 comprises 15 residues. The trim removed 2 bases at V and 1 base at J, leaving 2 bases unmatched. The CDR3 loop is CASSERGQSNQPQHF. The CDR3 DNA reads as TGTGCCAGCAGTGAAAGGGGACAGAGCAATCAGCCCCAGCATTTT. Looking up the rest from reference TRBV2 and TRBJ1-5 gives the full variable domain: EPEVTQTPSHQVTQMGQEVILRCVPISNHLYFYWYRQILGQKVEFLVSFYNNEISEKSEIFDDQFSVERPDGSNFTLKIRSTKLEDSAMYFCASSERGQSNQPQHFGDGTRLSIL.

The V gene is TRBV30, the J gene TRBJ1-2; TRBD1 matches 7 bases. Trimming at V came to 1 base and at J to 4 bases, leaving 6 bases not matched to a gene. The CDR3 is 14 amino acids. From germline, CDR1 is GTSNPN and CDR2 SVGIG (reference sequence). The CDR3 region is CAWSALDRAYGYTF. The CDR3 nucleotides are TGTGCCTGGAGTGCCCTCGACAGGGCCTATGGCTACACCTTC.

The CDR3 protein is CASSSNRDTEAFF. CDR3 coding DNA: TGCGCCAGCAGCTCCAACCGGGACACTGAAGCTTTCTTT. The V call is TRBV5-1, the J call TRBJ1-1; D not resolved. The V and J ends lost 3 bases and 3 bases respectively, with 9 bases between them. The germline V gene encodes CDR1 SGHRS and CDR2 YFSETQ. The CDR3 consists of 13 residues.

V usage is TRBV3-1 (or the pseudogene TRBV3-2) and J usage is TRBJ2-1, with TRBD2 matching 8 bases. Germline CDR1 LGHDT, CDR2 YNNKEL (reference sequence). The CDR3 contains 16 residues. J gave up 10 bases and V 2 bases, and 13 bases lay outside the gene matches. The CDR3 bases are TGTGCCAGCAGCCAAACGGGACTAGGGGGAGGTAACGAGCAGTTCTTC. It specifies CASSQTGLGGGNEQFF.

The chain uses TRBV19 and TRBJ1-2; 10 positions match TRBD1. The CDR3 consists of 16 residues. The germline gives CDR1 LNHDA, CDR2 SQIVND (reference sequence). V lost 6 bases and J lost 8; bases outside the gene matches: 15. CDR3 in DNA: TGTGCCAGTAGCCCCGCAGCCTCGACAGGGGGCCCCGGCTACACCTTC. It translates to CASSPAASTGGPGYTF. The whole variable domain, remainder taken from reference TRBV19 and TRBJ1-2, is DGGITQSPKYLFRKEGQNVTLSCEQNLNHDAMYWYRQDPGQGLRLIYYSQIVNDFQKGDIAEGYSVSREKKESFPLTVTSAQKNPTAFYLCASSPAASTGGPGYTFGSGTRLTVV.

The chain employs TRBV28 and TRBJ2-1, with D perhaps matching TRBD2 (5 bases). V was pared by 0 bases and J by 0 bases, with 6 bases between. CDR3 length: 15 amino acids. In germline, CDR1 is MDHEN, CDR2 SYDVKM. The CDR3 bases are TGTGCCAGCAGTTTATGGACTAACTCCTACAATGAGCAGTTCTTC. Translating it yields CASSLWTNSYNEQFF.

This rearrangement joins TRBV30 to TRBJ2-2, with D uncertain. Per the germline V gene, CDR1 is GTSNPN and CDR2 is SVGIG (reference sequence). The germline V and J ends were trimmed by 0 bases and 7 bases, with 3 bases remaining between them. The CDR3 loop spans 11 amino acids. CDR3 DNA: TGTGCCTGGAGTGTCGGCGGGGAGCTGTTTTTT. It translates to CAWSVGGELFF. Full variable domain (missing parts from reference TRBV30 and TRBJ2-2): SQTIHQWPATLVQPVGSPLSLECTVEGTSNPNLYWYRQAAGRGLQLLFYSVGIGQISSEVPQNLSASRPQDRQFILSSKKLLLSDSGFYLCAWSVGGELFFGEGSRLTVL.

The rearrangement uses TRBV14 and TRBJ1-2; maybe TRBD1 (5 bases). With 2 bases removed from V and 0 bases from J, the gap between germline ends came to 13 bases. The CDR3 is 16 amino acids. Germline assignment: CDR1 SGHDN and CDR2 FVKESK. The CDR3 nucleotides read TGTGCCAGCAGCCAAAGGATCGGGGGATCTAACTATGGCTACACCTTC. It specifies CASSQRIGGSNYGYTF.

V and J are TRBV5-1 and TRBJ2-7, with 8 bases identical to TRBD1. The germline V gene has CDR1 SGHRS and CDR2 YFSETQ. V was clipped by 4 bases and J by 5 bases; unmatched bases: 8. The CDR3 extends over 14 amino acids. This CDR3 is CASSARTGPNEQYF. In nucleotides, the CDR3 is TGCGCCAGCAGCGCCCGGACAGGGCCCAACGAGCAGTACTTC.

The CDR3 nucleotides are TGTGCCAGCCTTAGGGGACAGACTAACTATGGCTACACCTTC. It yields the protein CASLRGQTNYGYTF. The chain joins TRBV6-5 to TRBJ1-2; 7 nucleotides line up with TRBD1. After removal of 8 bases from V and 0 bases from J, the junction contained 6 bases not matched to a gene. Germline V gene data show CDR1 as MNHEY and CDR2 as SVGAGI. The CDR3 length is 14 residues.

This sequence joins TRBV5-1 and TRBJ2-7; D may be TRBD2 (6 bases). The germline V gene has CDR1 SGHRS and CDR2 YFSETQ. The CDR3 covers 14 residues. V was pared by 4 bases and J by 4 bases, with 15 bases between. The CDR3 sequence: CASSLPGTEYEQYF. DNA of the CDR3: TGCGCCAGCAGCCTACCCGGGACTGAGTACGAGCAGTACTTC.

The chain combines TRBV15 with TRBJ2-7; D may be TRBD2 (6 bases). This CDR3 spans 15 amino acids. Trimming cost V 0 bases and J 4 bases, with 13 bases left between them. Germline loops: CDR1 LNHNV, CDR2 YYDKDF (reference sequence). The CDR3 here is CATSRDAGKMYEQYF. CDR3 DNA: TGTGCCACCAGCAGAGACGCGGGGAAAATGTACGAGCAGTACTTC.

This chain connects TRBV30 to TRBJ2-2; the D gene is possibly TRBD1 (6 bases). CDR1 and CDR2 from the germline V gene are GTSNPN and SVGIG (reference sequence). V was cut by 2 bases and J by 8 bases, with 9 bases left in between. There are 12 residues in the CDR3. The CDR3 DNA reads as TGTGCCTGGAGTCGACAGGAGGGGGAGCTGTTTTTT. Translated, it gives CAWSRQEGELFF.

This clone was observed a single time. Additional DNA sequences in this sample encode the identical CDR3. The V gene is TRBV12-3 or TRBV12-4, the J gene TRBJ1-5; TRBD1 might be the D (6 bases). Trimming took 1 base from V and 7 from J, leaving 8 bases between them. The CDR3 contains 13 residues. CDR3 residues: CASSLERGQPQHF. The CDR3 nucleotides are TGTGCCAGCAGTTTAGAAAGGGGGCAGCCCCAGCATTTT.

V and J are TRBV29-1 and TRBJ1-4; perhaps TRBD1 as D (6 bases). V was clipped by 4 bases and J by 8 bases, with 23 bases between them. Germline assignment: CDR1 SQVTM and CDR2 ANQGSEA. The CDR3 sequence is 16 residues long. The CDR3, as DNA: TGCAGCGTTGGGGGAAACAGGGTAGACGATCGGGAAAAACTGTTTTTT. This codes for CSVGGNRVDDREKLFF.

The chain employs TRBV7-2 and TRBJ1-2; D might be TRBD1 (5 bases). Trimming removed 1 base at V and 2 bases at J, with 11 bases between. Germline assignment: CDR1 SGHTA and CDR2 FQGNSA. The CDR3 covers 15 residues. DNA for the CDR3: TGTGCCAGCAGCTTAGGCGGAGGGGAGAACTATGGCTACACCTTC. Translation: CASSLGGGENYGYTF.

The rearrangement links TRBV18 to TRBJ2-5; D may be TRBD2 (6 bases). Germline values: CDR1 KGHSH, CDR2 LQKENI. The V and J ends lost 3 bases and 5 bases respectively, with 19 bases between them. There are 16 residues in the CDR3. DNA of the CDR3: TGTGCCAGCTCACCGACGGCGGGAAAGACGGGGGAGACCCAGTACTTC. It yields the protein CASSPTAGKTGETQYF.

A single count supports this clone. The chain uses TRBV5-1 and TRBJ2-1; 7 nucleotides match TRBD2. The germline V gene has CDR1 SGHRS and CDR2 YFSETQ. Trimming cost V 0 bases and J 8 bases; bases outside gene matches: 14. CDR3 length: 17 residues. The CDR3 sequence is CASSLGLGGGRIDEQFF. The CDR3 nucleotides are TGCGCCAGCAGCTTGGGTTTGGGCGGGGGTCGAATCGATGAGCAGTTCTTC.

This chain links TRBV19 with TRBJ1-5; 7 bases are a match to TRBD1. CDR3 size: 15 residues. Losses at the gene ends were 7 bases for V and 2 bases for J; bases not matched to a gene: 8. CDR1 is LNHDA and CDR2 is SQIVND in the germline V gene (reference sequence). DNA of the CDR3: TGTGCCAGTACCGAAGGGGGCGGTGGCAATCAGCCCCAGCATTTT. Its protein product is CASTEGGGGNQPQHF. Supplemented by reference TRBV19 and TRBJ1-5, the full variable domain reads DGGITQSPKYLFRKEGQNVTLSCEQNLNHDAMYWYRQDPGQGLRLIYYSQIVNDFQKGDIAEGYSVSREKKESFPLTVTSAQKNPTAFYLCASTEGGGGNQPQHFGDGTRLSIL.

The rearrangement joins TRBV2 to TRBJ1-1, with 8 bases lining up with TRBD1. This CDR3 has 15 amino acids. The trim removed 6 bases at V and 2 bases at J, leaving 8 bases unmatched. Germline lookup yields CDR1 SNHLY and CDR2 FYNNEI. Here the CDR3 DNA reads TGTGCCAGCAGAGTCGGACAGGGTACCAACACTGAAGCTTTCTTT. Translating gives CASRVGQGTNTEAFF.

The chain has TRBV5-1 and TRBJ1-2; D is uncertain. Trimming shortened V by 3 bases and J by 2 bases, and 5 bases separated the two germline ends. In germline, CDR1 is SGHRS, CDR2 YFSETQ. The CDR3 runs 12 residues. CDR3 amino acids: CASSSGNYGYTF. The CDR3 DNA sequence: TGCGCCAGCAGCTCGGGGAACTATGGCTACACCTTC.

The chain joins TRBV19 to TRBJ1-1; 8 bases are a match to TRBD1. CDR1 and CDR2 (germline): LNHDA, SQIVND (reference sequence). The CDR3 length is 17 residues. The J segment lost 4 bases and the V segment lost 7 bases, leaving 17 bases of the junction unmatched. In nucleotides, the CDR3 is TGTGCCAGTAAAAGTCTCGGACAGGGTTTTCGGAGCACTGAAGCTTTCTTT. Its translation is CASKSLGQGFRSTEAFF.

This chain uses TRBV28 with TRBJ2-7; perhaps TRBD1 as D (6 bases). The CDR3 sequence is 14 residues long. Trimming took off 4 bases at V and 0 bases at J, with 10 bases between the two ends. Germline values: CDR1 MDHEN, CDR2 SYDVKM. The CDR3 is CASSYGTTSYEQYF. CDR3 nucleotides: TGTGCCAGCAGTTACGGGACAACCTCCTACGAGCAGTACTTC. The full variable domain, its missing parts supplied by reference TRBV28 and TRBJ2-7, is DVKVTQSSRYLVKRTGEKVFLECVQDMDHENMFWYRQDPGLGLRLIYFSYDVKMKEKGDIPEGYSVSREKKERFSLILESASTNQTSMYLCASSYGTTSYEQYFGPGTRLTVT.

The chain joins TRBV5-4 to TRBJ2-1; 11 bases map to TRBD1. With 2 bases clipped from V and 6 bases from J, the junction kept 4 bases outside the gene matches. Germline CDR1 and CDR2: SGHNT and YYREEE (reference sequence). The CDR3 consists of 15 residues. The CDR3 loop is CASSFPGTGGNEQFF. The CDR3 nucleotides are TGTGCCAGCAGCTTCCCCGGGACAGGGGGCAATGAGCAGTTCTTC.

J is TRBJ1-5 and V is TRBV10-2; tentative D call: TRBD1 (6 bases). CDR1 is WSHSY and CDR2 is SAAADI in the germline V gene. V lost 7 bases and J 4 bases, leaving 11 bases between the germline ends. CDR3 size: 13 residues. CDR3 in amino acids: CASTAQGNQPQHF. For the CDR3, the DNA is TGCGCCAGCACTGCCCAGGGGAATCAGCCCCAGCATTTT.

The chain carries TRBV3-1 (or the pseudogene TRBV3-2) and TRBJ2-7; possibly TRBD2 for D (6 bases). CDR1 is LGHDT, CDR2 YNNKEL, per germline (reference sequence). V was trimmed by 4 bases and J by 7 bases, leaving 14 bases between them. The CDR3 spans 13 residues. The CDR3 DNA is TGTGCCAGCAGCCGGGGGGAGAGTTTGGAGCAGTACTTC. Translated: CASSRGESLEQYF.

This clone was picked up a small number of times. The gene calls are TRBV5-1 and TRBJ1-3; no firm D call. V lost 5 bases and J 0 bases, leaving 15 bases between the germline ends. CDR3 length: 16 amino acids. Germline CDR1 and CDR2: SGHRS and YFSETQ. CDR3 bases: TGCGCCAGCAGAGGCGGCGGAGGGAACTCTGGAAACACCATATATTTT. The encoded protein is CASRGGGGNSGNTIYF.

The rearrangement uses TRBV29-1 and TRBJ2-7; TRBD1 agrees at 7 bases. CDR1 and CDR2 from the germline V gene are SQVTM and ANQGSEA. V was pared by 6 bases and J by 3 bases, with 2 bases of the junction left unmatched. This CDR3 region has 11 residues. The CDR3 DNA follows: TGCAGCGTCCGGACAGGCTACGAGCAGTACTTC. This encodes CSVRTGYEQYF.

In nucleotides, the CDR3 is TGTGCCAGCAGTTCCGGGTTCTCAACTAATGAAAAACTGTTTTTT. Translated: CASSSGFSTNEKLFF. V and J are TRBV28 and TRBJ1-4; D gene uncertain. Germline V gene sequence: CDR1 MDHEN, CDR2 SYDVKM. V lost 4 bases and J lost 0, with 9 bases in between. The CDR3 length is 15 residues. Supplemented by reference TRBV28 and TRBJ1-4, the full variable domain reads DVKVTQSSRYLVKRTGEKVFLECVQDMDHENMFWYRQDPGLGLRLIYFSYDVKMKEKGDIPEGYSVSREKKERFSLILESASTNQTSMYLCASSSGFSTNEKLFFGSGTQLSVL.